One sample yielded the 8 T cell receptor beta chains listed below, sequenced in a study of a mutant IDH1 vaccine in newly diagnosed glioma. No antigen is known for these receptors. The table came from immunoSEQ multiplex PCR; TCRdb's copy has only in-frame clones and leaves some out. Of roughly 69,000 clones in the sample, around nine tenths were seen once. Indicated time point: week 35, safety follow-up. The investigators gave 300 ug of mutant IDH1 20-mer peptide in each vaccine dose, together with topical imiquimod. The material sequenced was PBMCs, taken from a glioma patient whose treatment included an IDH1 peptide vaccine. The receptors shown here come from a man aged 30 to 45 with glioma.

The chain carries TRBV7-6 and TRBJ2-3; 7 positions match TRBD2. The CDR3 length is 18 residues. Germline lookup yields CDR1 SGHVS and CDR2 FNYEAQ. Trimming took 6 bases from V and 4 from J; bases not matched to a gene: 19. CDR3 loop: CASRGFRRGLGGSDTQYF. DNA of the CDR3: TGTGCCAGCAGGGGATTTCGGCGGGGCCTGGGGGGGTCAGATACGCAGTATTTT.

The rearrangement uses TRBV28 and TRBJ1-1; a weak D match, TRBD1 (6 bases). CDR3 length equals 14 residues. CDR1 and CDR2 (germline): MDHEN, SYDVKM. Trimming took off 3 bases at V and 4 bases at J, with 12 bases between the two ends. The CDR3: CASSFGGLLTEAFF. Here the CDR3 DNA reads TGTGCCAGCAGTTTCGGGGGGCTTCTCACTGAAGCTTTCTTT.

CDR3 bases: TGTGCCACCAGCAGAGGCGGAACAGGGGGTGAAAAACTGTTTTTT. It translates to CATSRGGTGGEKLFF. This sequence joins TRBV15 and TRBJ1-4; 8 nucleotides agree with TRBD1. Germline V lookup: CDR1 LNHNV, CDR2 YYDKDF (reference sequence). J lost 7 bases, V lost 1 base, and 5 bases had no gene match. The CDR3 spans 15 residues. The whole variable domain, filled in from reference TRBV15 and TRBJ1-4, reads DAMVIQNPRYQVTQFGKPVTLSCSQTLNHNVMYWYQQKSSQAPKLLFHYYDKDFNNEADTPDNFQSRRPNTSFCFLDIRSPGLGDTAMYLCATSRGGTGGEKLFFGSGTQLSVL.

Of note for this clone: This is likely a read error, given that the CDR3 carries no conserved phenylalanine or tryptophan at its end. No DNA is shown, since the ends of the CDR3 on it are uncertain; the CDR3 is the one TCRdb lists. The genes are TRBV28 and TRBJ2-7. Germline loops: CDR1 MDHEN, CDR2 SYDVKM. Ends included, the CDR3 has 12 residues. The CDR3 sequence is CASSFSGGTPHL.

The genes are TRBV28 and TRBJ2-1, with 7 bases lining up with TRBD1. CDR1 and CDR2 (germline): MDHEN, SYDVKM. V lost 7 bases to trimming and J lost 4 bases; unmatched junction nucleotides: 10. This CDR3 is 15 amino acids long. The CDR3 here is CASTSRDRSYNEQFF. The CDR3 DNA is TGTGCCAGCACTTCCCGGGACAGATCATACAATGAGCAGTTCTTC.

The chain is built from TRBV11-2 and TRBJ2-1, with TRBD2 matching 8 bases. Germline-derived CDR1 and CDR2 are SGHAT and FQNNGV. The J segment lost 6 bases and the V segment lost 5 bases, leaving 12 bases of the junction unmatched. The CDR3 is 16 residues long. The CDR3: CASSPRGGVLTNEQFF. CDR3 in DNA: TGTGCCAGCAGCCCACGGGGGGGGGTCCTCACCAATGAGCAGTTCTTC.

This chain uses TRBV20-1 with TRBJ1-1; D perhaps matches TRBD1 (5 bases). V was pared by 5 bases and J by 1 base, with 5 bases between. In germline, CDR1 is DFQATT, CDR2 SNEGSKA (reference sequence). CDR3 length: 11 residues. CDR3 in amino acids: CSAQGNTEAFF. In DNA, the CDR3 is TGCAGTGCTCAGGGGAACACTGAAGCTTTCTTT.

J is TRBJ2-1 and V is TRBV4-1, with D unresolved. This CDR3 is built from 15 residues. CDR1 and CDR2 (germline): MGHRA, YSYEKL. V lost 4 bases to trimming and J lost 1 base, with 11 bases between them. The CDR3 here is CASSPRLPSYNEQFF. In DNA, the CDR3 is TGCGCCAGCAGCCCCCGACTCCCGTCCTACAATGAGCAGTTCTTC.